A selection of T cell receptor beta chains follows, all from one sample in a study of glioma-infiltrating T cells. One entry per CDR3 protein, called by TCRdb with MiXCR from the multiplex PCR reads. The sample includes about 93,000 distinct CDR3 sequences, around 40% of them seen just once. Sequencing input: glioma tissue, nonneoplastic brain tissue, or PBMCs (not recorded which). These receptors all come from a human donor with low-grade glioma or glioblastoma, undergoing nonglioma brain surgery, or in good health (not recorded which). Each CDR3 is given with its conserved first and last residue. The order of the fields is clone size, D gene, J gene, V gene, CDR3 DNA, CDR3 protein. The D gene is left open where the match is weak. Clone size is not always given. Where it is, it says once, few, many or a class for expanded clones.

>many|-|TRBJ2-3|TRBV4-3
TGCGCCAGCAGCCCAGGGGTCGCAGATACGCAGTATTTT
CASSPGVADTQYF
>-|TRBD1|TRBJ1-5|TRBV20-1
TGCGGTGCTAGAGAGTGGAGGACAGGGAATCAGCCCCAGCATTTT
CGAREWRTGNQPQHF
>-|TRBD2|TRBJ2-7|TRBV20-1
TGCAGTTATATAGCGGGAGGCAGGCACAACGAGCAGTACTTC
CSYIAGGRHNEQYF
>-|-|TRBJ1-1|TRBV27
TGTGCCGGCAGTTTTCGCGGAGAGATTGGCACTGAAGCTTTCTTC
CAGSFRGEIGTEAFF
>-|-|TRBJ2-3|TRBV25-1
TGTGCCAGCAGTGTGCTAATCACAAATACGCAGTATTTT
CASSVLITNTQYF
>many|-|TRBJ1-1|TRBV11-3
TGTGCCAGCAGCAAACAGGGGAACACTGAAGCTTTCTTT
CASSKQGNTEAFF
>many|-|TRBJ2-2|TRBV15
TGTGCCACCAGCAGAGATTATTTGGGGGAGCTGTTTTTT
CATSRDYLGELFF
>many|-|TRBJ2-1|TRBV12-3/TRBV12-4
TGTGCCAGCAATCTCGGACGTACGAATGAGCAGTTCTTC
CASNLGRTNEQFF
>-|-|TRBJ1-1|TRBV18
TGTGCCAGCTCGCTGGGGGACACTGGAGCTTTCTTT
CASSLGDTGAFF
>few|-|TRBJ2-2|TRBV7-3
TGTGCCAGCAGCCGGATGGGCCCGAACACCGGGGAGCTGTTTTTT
CASSRMGPNTGELFF
>-|-|TRBJ2-7|TRBV20-1
TGCAGTGCTAGTGGCCTAGCCCACAAGCAGTACTTC
CSASGLAHKQYF
>many|TRBD2|TRBJ2-7|TRBV5-1
TGCGCCAGCAGCTTGGCCGGGAGGATCTCCTACGAGCAGTACTTC
CASSLAGRISYEQYF
>once|-|TRBJ2-2|TRBV20-1
-
CSASAGAQQYFCAATFNTGELFF
>many|-|TRBJ1-5|TRBV7-2
TGTGCCAGCAGCCGATCGAACAATCAGCCCCAGCATTTT
CASSRSNNQPQHF
>-|TRBD1|TRBJ2-3|TRBV5-4
TGTGCCACCCTAAGGACAGGGGGCACAGATACGCAGTATTTT
CATLRTGGTDTQYF
>-|-|TRBJ2-2|TRBV28
TGTGCCAGCAGTGCCACCCGCGTGGGGAACACCGGGGAGCTGTTTTTT
CASSATRVGNTGELFF
>many|-|TRBJ1-2|TRBV14
TGTGCCAGCAGCCAAAGGGGAATGAACTATGGCTACACCTTC
CASSQRGMNYGYTF
>-|-|TRBJ1-6|TRBV7-9
TGTGCCGGCAGTTGGACCCACGGGGGCAATTTACCCCTCCACTTT
CAGSWTHGGNLPLHF
>many|-|TRBJ2-7|TRBV14
TGTGCCAGCAGCGACAGGTCCTACTTCAGGAGCTCCTACGAGCAGTACTTC
CASSDRSYFRSSYEQYF
>-|-|TRBJ1-6|TRBV6-5
TGTGCCAGCGGTTACAGTGGGGGGGAAGGTTCACCCCTCCACTTT
CASGYSGGEGSPLHF
>many|-|TRBJ1-6|TRBV5-4
TGTGCCAGCAGCTTCAGTAATTCACCCCTCCACTTT
CASSFSNSPLHF
>-|-|TRBJ1-5|TRBV6-5
TGTGCCAGCAGTTTGGAGGTTCAGCCCCAGCGTTTT
CASSLEVQPQRF
>many|-|TRBJ2-5|TRBV5-5
TGTGCCAGCAGCTTCCCAGACCAAGAGACCCAGTACTTC
CASSFPDQETQYF